This T cell receptor (beta chain) was identified during a study of cytomegalovirus exposure and HLA in healthy donors. Study background: In an earlier analysis, 90 million to 120 million unique TCR beta sequences were found from some 200 million T cells. Study-level results: Indistinguishable V segments, including TRBV6-2 and TRBV6-3, were excluded. Under in vitro conditions, a few CMV-associated chains were confirmed as specific for CMV antigens. According to reports, the classifier identified cytomegalovirus status with high specificity and sensitivity.

The germline gives CDR1 LGHNA, CDR2 YNFKEQ. This CDR3 is 17 amino acids long. Trimming took off 0 bases at V and 0 bases at J, with 12 bases between the two ends. The PCR ran on 60 Vbeta and 13 Jbeta primers. The data were produced by immunoSEQ multiplex PCR, yet TCRdb's version contains in-frame clones alone and is incomplete. The table has some 180,000 clones, roughly 79% seen once. In regard to this clone: Its target is unknown.

The sequenced material came from PBMCs. The gene calls are TRBV4-2 and TRBJ1-3, with D maybe TRBD1 (5 bases). The TCR comes from a man younger than 45 in good health and CMV-seronegative. In nucleotides, the CDR3 is TGTGCCAGCAGCCAAGATCCGGGGGGGTTCTCTGGAAACACCATATATTTT. It codes for CASSQDPGGFSGNTIYF.